These 5 T cell receptor beta chains came from one sample sequenced in a study of T cells in tumors after PD-1 blockade. Produced via immunoSEQ multiplex PCR; TCRdb's table is partial and in-frame only. The table includes 30,000 to 40,000 clones, around 80% detected once. This material consisted of PBMCs, taken before anti-PD-1 treatment. The receptor source for this set is a human donor with basal cell carcinoma.

A few counts support this clone. The chain carries TRBV18 and TRBJ2-7; possibly TRBD1 for D (5 bases). Trimming shortened V by 6 bases and J by 12 bases, and 18 bases separated the two germline ends. In germline, CDR1 is KGHSH, CDR2 LQKENI. This CDR3 comprises 12 residues. The CDR3 here is CASSSYQGRPYF. As DNA, the CDR3 is TGTGCCAGCTCTTCGTATCAGGGTCGGCCGTACTTC.

The sample holds one count of this clone. V is TRBV5-8 and J is TRBJ2-1, with 12 bases lining up with TRBD2. From germline, CDR1 is SGHTS and CDR2 YDEGEE. V gave up 5 bases and J gave up 7 bases; unmatched junction bases: 4. This CDR3 is 14 amino acids long. The CDR3 region has the DNA TGTGCCAGCAGACAAGGACTAGCGGGGAATGAGCAGTTCTTC. Residues: CASRQGLAGNEQFF.

In DNA form, the CDR3 reads TGTGCCAGCAGTCCGCCTAGTGGACTCACAGATACGCAGTATTTT. As protein: CASSPPSGLTDTQYF. V gene TRBV28 combines with J gene TRBJ2-3, with a weak D call TRBD2 (5 bases). The CDR3 is 15 amino acids. V was pared by 5 bases and J by 2 bases, with 14 bases between. Germline V gene sequence: CDR1 MDHEN, CDR2 SYDVKM.

This clone was detected only once. The chain carries TRBV19 and TRBJ1-1; TRBD1 matches at 8 bases. The CDR3 length is 15 residues. The V and J ends lost 6 bases and 2 bases, in that order; junction bases with no gene match: 8. Germline V lookup: CDR1 LNHDA, CDR2 SQIVND (reference sequence). For the CDR3, the DNA is TGTGCCAGTAGCCGGGGACAGGTGTTTAACACTGAAGCTTTCTTT. This encodes CASSRGQVFNTEAFF.

The genes are TRBV28 and TRBJ1-6; 7 nucleotides agree with TRBD1. The CDR3 contains 14 residues. The V segment lost 4 bases and the J segment 7 bases; nucleotides outside the gene matches: 4. From germline, CDR1 is MDHEN and CDR2 SYDVKM. CDR3 amino acids: CASSSGTANSPLHF. CDR3 nucleotides: TGTGCCAGCAGTTCCGGGACAGCGAATTCACCCCTCCACTTT.